In its sample, the clone carrying this TCR beta chain was seen a few times. These data come from a study of beta chain features in type 1 diabetes. Sequenced material consisted of expressed TCRB transcripts (all of the isolated RNA was reverse transcribed). Assay: immunoSEQ multiplex PCR; the TCRdb copy retains only in-frame clones and omits some. The sample yields 400,000 to 450,000 clones, 11% to 15% seen once. CDR1 and CDR2 (germline): SEHNR, FQNEAQ (reference sequence). V lost 3 bases, J lost 2 bases, and 4 bases lay in between. The CDR3 length is 12 residues. The sequenced sample was naive CD4+ T cells from blood. The gene calls are TRBV7-9 and TRBJ2-5; D is ambiguous. The receptor's source is a man aged 30-40 years in good health. In DNA form, the CDR3 reads TGTGCCAGCAGCTTTGATCAAGAGACCCAGTACTTC. It is translated as CASSFDQETQYF.